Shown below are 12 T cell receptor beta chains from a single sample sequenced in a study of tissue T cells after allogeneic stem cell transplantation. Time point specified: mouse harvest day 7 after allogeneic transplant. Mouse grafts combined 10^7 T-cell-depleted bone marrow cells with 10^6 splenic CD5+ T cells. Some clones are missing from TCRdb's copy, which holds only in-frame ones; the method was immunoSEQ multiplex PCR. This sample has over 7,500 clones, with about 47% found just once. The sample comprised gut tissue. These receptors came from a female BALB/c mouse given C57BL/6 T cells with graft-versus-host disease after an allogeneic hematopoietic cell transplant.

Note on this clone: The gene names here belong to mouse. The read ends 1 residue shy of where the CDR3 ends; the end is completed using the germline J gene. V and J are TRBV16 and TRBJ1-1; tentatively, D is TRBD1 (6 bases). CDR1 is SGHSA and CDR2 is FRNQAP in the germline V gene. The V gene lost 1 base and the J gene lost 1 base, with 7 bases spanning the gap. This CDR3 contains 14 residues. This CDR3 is CASSLGGQNTEVFF. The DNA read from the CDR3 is TGTGCAAGCAGCTTAGGGGGACAAAACACAGAAGTCTTC. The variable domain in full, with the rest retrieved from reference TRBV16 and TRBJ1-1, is NAGVIQTPRHKVTGKGQEATLWCEPISGHSAVFWYRQTIVQGLEFLTYFRNQAPIDDSGMPKERFSAQMPNQSHSTLKIQSTQPQDSAVYLCASSLGGQNTEVFFGKGTRLTVV.

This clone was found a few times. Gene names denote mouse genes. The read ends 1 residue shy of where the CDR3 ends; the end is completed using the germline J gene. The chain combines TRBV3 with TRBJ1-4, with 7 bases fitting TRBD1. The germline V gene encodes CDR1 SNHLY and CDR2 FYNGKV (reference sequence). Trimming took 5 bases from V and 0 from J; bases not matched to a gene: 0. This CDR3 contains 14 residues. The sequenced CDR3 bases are TGTGCCAGCAGCGACAGGGTTTCCAACGAAAGATTATTT. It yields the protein CASSDRVSNERLF. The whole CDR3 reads CASSDRVSNERLFF.

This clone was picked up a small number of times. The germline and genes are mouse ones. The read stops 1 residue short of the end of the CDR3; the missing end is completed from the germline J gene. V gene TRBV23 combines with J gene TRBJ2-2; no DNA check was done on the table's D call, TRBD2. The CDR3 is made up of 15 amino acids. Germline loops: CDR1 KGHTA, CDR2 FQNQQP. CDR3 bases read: TGCTCCAGCAGTCAACTGGGCCCCAACACCGGGCAGCTCTAC. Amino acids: CSSSQLGPNTGQLY. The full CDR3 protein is CSSSQLGPNTGQLYF.

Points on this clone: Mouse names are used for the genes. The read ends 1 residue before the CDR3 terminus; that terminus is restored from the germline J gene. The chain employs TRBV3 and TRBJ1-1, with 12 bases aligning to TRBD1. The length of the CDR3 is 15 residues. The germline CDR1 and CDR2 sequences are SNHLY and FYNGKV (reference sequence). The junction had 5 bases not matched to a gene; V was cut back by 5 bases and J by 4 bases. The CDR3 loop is CASSTGQGAGTEVFF. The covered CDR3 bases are TGTGCCAGCAGCACGGGACAGGGGGCGGGCACAGAAGTCTTC.

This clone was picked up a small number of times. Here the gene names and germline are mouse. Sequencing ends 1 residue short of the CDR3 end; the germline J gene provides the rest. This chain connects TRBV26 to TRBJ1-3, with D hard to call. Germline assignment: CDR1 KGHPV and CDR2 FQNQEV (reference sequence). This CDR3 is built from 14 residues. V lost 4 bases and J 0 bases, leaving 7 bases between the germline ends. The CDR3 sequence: CASSPQSSGNTLYF. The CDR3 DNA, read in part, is TGTGCCAGCAGTCCACAGAGTTCTGGAAATACGCTCTAT.

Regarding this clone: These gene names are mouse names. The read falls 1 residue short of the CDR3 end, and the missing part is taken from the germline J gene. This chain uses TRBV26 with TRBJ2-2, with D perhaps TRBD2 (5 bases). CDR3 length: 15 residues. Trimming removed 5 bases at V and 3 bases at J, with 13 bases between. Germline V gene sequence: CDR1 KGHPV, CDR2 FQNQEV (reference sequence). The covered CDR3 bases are TGTGCCAGCAGTAGGTGGGGATCAGACACCGGGCAGCTCTAC. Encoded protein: CASSRWGSDTGQLY. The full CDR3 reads CASSRWGSDTGQLYF.

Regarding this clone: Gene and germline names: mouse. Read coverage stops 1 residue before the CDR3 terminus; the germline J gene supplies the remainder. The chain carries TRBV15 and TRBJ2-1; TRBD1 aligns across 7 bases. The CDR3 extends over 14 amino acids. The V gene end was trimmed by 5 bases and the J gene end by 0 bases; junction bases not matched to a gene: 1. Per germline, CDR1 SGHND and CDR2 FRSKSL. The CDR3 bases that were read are TGTGCCAGCAGTCGGGACAGTAACTATGCTGAGCAGTTC. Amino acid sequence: CASSRDSNYAEQF. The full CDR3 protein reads CASSRDSNYAEQFF.

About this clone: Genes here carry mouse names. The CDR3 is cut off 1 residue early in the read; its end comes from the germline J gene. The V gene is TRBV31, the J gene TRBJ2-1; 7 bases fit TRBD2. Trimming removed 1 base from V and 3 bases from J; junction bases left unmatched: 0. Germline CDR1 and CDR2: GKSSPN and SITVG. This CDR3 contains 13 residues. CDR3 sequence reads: CAWSRGGYAEQFF. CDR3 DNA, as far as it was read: TGTGCCTGGAGTCGGGGGGGCTATGCTGAGCAGTTC.

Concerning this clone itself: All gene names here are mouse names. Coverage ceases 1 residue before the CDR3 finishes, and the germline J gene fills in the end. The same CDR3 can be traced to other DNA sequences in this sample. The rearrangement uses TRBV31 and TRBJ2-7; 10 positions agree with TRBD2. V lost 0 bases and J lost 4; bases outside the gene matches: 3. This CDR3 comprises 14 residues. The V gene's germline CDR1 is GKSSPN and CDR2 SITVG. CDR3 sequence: CAWSLGTGDYEQYF. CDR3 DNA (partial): TGTGCCTGGAGTCTGGGGACTGGGGATTATGAACAGTAC. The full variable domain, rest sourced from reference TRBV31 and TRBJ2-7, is AQTIHQWPVAEIKAVGSPLSLGCTIKGKSSPNLYWYWQATGGTLQQLFYSITVGQVESVVQLNLSASRPKDDQFILSTEKLLLSHSGFYLCAWSLGTGDYEQYFGPGTRLTVL.

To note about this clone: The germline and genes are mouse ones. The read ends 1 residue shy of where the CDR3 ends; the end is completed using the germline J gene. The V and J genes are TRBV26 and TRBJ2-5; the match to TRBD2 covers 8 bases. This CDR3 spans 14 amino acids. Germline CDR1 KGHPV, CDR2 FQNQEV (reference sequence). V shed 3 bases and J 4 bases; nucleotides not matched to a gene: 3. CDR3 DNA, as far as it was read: TGTGCCAGCAGTCTTTGGGGGGGGAAAGACACCCAGTAC. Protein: CASSLWGGKDTQY. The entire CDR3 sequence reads CASSLWGGKDTQYF. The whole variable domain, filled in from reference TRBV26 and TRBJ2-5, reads NSKVIQTPRYLVKGQGQKAKMRCIPEKGHPVVFWYQQNKNNEFKFLINFQNQEVLQQIDMTEKRFSAECPSNSPCSLEIQSSEAGDSALYLCASSLWGGKDTQYFGPGTRLLVL.

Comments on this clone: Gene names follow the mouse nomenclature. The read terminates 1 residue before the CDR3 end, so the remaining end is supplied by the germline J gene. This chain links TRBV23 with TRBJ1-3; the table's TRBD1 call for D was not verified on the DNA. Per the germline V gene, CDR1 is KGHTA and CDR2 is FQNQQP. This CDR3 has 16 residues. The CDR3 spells CSSSPGTGGAGNTLYF. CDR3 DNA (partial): TGCTCCAGCAGCCCGGGGACAGGGGGCGCTGGAAATACGCTCTAT.

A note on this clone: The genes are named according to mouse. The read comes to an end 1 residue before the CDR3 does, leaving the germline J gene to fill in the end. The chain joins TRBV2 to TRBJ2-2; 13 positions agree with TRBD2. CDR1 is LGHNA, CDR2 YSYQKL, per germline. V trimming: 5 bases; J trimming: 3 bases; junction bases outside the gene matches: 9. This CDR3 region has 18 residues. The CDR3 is CASSAGTGGGADTGQLYF. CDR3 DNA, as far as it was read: TGTGCCAGCAGCGCCGGGACTGGGGGGGGCGCGGACACCGGGCAGCTCTAC.